A selection of T cell receptor beta chains follows, all from one sample in a study of CD8+ T cells in alopecia areata. Assay: immunoSEQ multiplex PCR; the TCRdb copy retains only in-frame clones and omits some. The table shows about 160,000 clones, with about nine tenths occurring only once. Sequenced material: CD8+ T cells sorted from blood, taken at week 0. The receptors stem from a human donor with alopecia areata. Both conserved end residues are part of each CDR3. D genes are given only for firm matches. Expanded clones are given a class, and other clones once, few, many or no size at all.

clone size,J gene,CDR3 length,V gene,D gene,CDR3 protein,CDR3 DNA
NA,TRBJ1-5,13,TRBV29-1,NA,CSVEQEAGQPQHF,TGCAGCGTTGAACAAGAGGCAGGTCAGCCCCAGCATTTT
NA,TRBJ2-7,15,TRBV4-1,NA,CASSLNGAPANEQYF,TGCGCCAGCAGCCTAAACGGGGCGCCGGCGAACGAGCAGTACTTC
NA,TRBJ2-7,15,TRBV6-6,NA,CASSYFSQGPYEQYF,TGTGCCAGCAGTTACTTTAGTCAGGGTCCCTACGAGCAGTACTTC
NA,TRBJ2-1,12,TRBV10-2,NA,CASSGEYNEQFF,TGCGCCAGCAGCGGCGAGTACAATGAGCAGTTCTTC
NA,TRBJ2-7,14,TRBV2,NA,CASHPGLNSYEQYF,TGTGCCTCCCATCCGGGACTGAACTCCTACGAGCAGTACTTC
NA,TRBJ2-3,16,TRBV9,NA,CASSVAGAGGTDTQYF,TGTGCCAGCAGCGTGGCGGGGGCGGGAGGCACAGATACGCAGTATTTT
NA,TRBJ2-1,16,TRBV9,NA,CASSVEVSGSYNEQFF,TGTGCCAGCAGCGTAGAGGTTAGCGGTTCCTACAATGAGCAGTTCTTC
NA,TRBJ2-1,15,TRBV27,NA,CASSPHAGSYNEQFF,TGTGCCAGCAGTCCGCATGCGGGATCCTACAATGAGCAGTTCTTC
once,TRBJ2-1,15,TRBV5-1,TRBD2,CASRVSGRPYNEQFF,TGCGCCAGCAGAGTCAGCGGGAGGCCCTACAATGAGCAGTTCTTC
NA,TRBJ2-5,16,TRBV10-3,TRBD1,CAISGPRDRSQETQYF,TGTGCCATCAGTGGACCCCGGGACAGAAGTCAAGAGACCCAGTACTTC
NA,TRBJ2-7,15,TRBV6-1,TRBD2,CASVSLAGASEEQYF,TGTGCCAGCGTCTCGCTAGCGGGAGCGTCGGAAGAGCAGTACTTC
NA,TRBJ1-5,15,TRBV5-1,NA,CASSLDWGHNQPQHF,TGCGCCAGCAGCTTGGATTGGGGACACAATCAGCCCCAGCATTTT
NA,TRBJ1-6,15,TRBV13,NA,CASSLGSVYNSPLHF,TGTGCCAGCAGCTTAGGTTCGGTTTATAATTCACCCCTCCACTTT
NA,TRBJ2-1,17,TRBV27,TRBD2,CASTGGGTRFAHNEQFF,TGTGCCAGCACCGGAGGGGGGACTAGATTCGCCCACAATGAGCAGTTCTTC
NA,TRBJ2-3,16,TRBV27,TRBD2,CASSLGLAGITDTQYF,TGTGCCAGCAGTCTAGGACTAGCGGGAATCACAGATACGCAGTATTTT
NA,TRBJ1-1,14,TRBV5-4,NA,CASSLTDMNTEAFF,TGTGCCAGCAGCTTGACAGATATGAACACTGAAGCTTTCTTT
NA,TRBJ1-1,16,TRBV14,TRBD1,CASSQVGGGRNTEAFF,TGTGCCAGCAGCCAAGTAGGAGGGGGCCGGAACACTGAAGCTTTCTTT